Listed below are T cell receptor beta chains from one sample, sequenced in a study of T cells in Graves' hyperthyroidism and ophthalmopathy. A single record per CDR3 protein comes from TCRdb applying MiXCR to the multiplex PCR reads. The data contain fewer than 500,000 distinct CDR3 sequences, about 14% of them singletons. Sequenced sample: blood. These receptors originate from a man younger than 30 with Graves' ophthalmopathy. CDR3s include the opening cysteine and the closing phenylalanine or tryptophan. A D gene is named only where the DNA matches it firmly. Not every row has a clone size; where given, it reads once, few, many or a size class.

TRBV24-1	-	many	TRBJ2-3	CATSDASTPGDTQYF	TGTGCCACCAGTGATGCATCGACCCCTGGCGATACGCAGTATTTT
TRBV3-1	-	many	TRBJ1-6	CASSQDWAASLPLHF	TGTGCCAGCAGCCAAGATTGGGCAGCGAGTTTGCCCCTCCACTTT
TRBV4-2	TRBD2	few	TRBJ2-3	CASSQSVLAGGTDTQYF	TGTGCCAGCAGCCAATCCGTTCTAGCGGGGGGCACAGATACGCAGTATTTT
TRBV12-3/TRBV12-4	-	many	TRBJ2-6	CASTPQVSGANVLTF	TGTGCCAGCACCCCTCAGGTCTCTGGGGCCAACGTCCTGACTTTC
TRBV9	TRBD2	many	TRBJ2-1	CASSVDLAGSNEQFF	TGTGCCAGCAGCGTAGACCTAGCGGGGTCCAATGAGCAGTTCTTC
TRBV9	TRBD2	many	TRBJ2-5	CASSSRLAGGETQYF	TGTGCCAGCAGCTCCCGTCTAGCGGGGGGGGAGACCCAGTACTTC
TRBV6-1	-	many	TRBJ1-1	CASSRTVVAEAFF	TGTGCCAGCAGCCGGACAGTTGTGGCTGAAGCTTTCTTT
TRBV7-9	TRBD2	many	TRBJ2-3	CASSFGTSGNTDTQYF	TGTGCCAGCAGCTTTGGTACTAGCGGGAACACAGATACGCAGTATTTT
TRBV5-5	TRBD2	many	TRBJ2-1	CASSFGTSGHNEQFF	TGTGCCAGCAGCTTCGGGACTAGCGGACACAATGAGCAGTTCTTC
TRBV3-1	TRBD2	many	TRBJ2-5	CASSQDPAGGETQYF	TGTGCCAGCAGCCAAGACCCAGCGGGAGGAGAGACCCAGTACTTC
TRBV6-1	TRBD1	many	TRBJ2-7	CASTERGTVYEQYF	TGTGCCAGCACTGAACGAGGGACAGTCTACGAGCAGTACTTC
TRBV11-1	TRBD1	many	TRBJ2-5	CASSSTGSETQYF	TGTGCCAGCAGCTCGACAGGGTCCGAGACCCAGTACTTC
TRBV20-1	TRBD2	many	TRBJ2-1	CSALAHRLAGEGSEQFF	TGCAGTGCTCTAGCCCACAGACTAGCGGGAGAAGGTAGTGAGCAGTTCTTC
TRBV3-1	-	many	TRBJ1-5	CASSQEGQTPKGPQHF	TGTGCCAGCAGCCAAGAAGGCCAGACCCCTAAAGGTCCCCAGCATTTT
TRBV5-1	-	many	TRBJ2-7	CASSLSGKGLEQYF	TGCGCCAGCAGCTTGTCGGGTAAAGGGCTCGAGCAGTACTTC
TRBV14	TRBD1	-	TRBJ1-6	CASSHRDSNSPLHF	TGTGCCAGCAGCCACCGGGACAGTAATTCACCCCTCCACTTT
TRBV10-2	TRBD2	few	TRBJ2-3	CASSVGLAGLGADTQYF	TGCGCCAGCAGTGTGGGACTAGCGGGCCTAGGAGCAGATACGCAGTATTTT
TRBV19	TRBD2	few	TRBJ2-1	CASTSGAPNEQFF	TGTGCCAGTACTAGCGGGGCCCCCAATGAGCAGTTCTTC
TRBV6-5	-	-	TRBJ1-2	CASSYYTF	TGTGCCAGCAGTTACTACACCTTC
TRBV6-5	TRBD2	-	TRBJ2-3	CASSSASGLTDTQYF	TGTGCCAGCAGTTCGGCTAGCGGCCTCACAGATACGCAGTATTTT
TRBV11-2	TRBD2	-	TRBJ2-2	CASSSRTSGRVTGELFF	TGTGCCAGCAGCTCCAGGACTAGCGGGAGGGTCACCGGGGAGCTGTTTTTT
TRBV3-1	-	many	TRBJ1-5	CASSQDTVPQPQHF	TGTGCCAGCAGCCAAGATACAGTGCCTCAGCCCCAGCATTTT